The text below deals with one T cell receptor beta chain. Its antigen is as yet unknown. The data stem from a study of shared clonotypes between healthy human individuals. Naive CD8 populations comprised CD45RO-negative cells positively selected for CCR7, excluding terminally differentiated effector memory CD45RA+ cells. The study's findings and limits: The researchers took only blood, and tissue repertoires probably look different.

The table came from immunoSEQ multiplex PCR; TCRdb's copy has only in-frame clones and leaves some out. The repertoire holds more than 2 million clones, with just under 95% as singletons. The clonotype comes from a young man in good health. Specimen: naive CD8+ T cells sorted from blood.

The CDR3 nucleotides read TGCGCCAGCAGCTTGGGCTTTATGGGACAGCCAGGCTACGAGCAGTACTTC. Encoded protein: CASSLGFMGQPGYEQYF. The chain uses TRBV5-1 and TRBJ2-7; 7 positions match TRBD1. The CDR3 runs 17 residues. CDR1 and CDR2 from the germline V gene are SGHRS and YFSETQ. Trimming at V came to 0 bases and at J to 3 bases, leaving 12 bases not matched to a gene.